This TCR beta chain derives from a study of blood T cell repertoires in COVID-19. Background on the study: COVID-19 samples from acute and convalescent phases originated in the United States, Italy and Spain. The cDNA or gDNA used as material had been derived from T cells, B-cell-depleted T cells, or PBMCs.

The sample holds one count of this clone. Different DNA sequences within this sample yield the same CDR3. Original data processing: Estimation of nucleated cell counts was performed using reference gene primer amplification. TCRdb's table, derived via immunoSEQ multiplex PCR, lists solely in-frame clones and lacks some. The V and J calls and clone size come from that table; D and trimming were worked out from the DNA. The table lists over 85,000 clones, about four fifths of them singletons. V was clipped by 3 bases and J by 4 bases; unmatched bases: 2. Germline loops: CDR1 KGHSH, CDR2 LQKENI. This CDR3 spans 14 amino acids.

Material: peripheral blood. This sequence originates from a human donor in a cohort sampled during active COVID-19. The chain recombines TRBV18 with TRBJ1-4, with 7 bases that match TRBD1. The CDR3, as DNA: TGTGCCAGCTCACCGGGACAGCTTAATGAAAAACTGTTTTTT. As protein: CASSPGQLNEKLFF.